This T cell receptor beta chain was captured in a study of chemoradiotherapy in HPV16-positive cancers. About the study: Two HPV16-positive patients' cells yielded candidate HPV-specific clones and common motifs. Study results and caveats: Functional assays defining HPV-specific T cells used only two HPV16-positive patients.

The ends were cut back, 0 bases at V and 0 bases at J, with 13 bases in the middle. This CDR3 is built from 18 residues. The germline V gene encodes CDR1 SGHKS and CDR2 YYEKEE (reference sequence). Using immunoSEQ multiplex PCR, the repertoire was profiled, and TCRdb retains in-frame clones only, with some absent. The data contain fewer than 35,000 clones, 93% of them seen just once; the ten biggest clones take up approximately 18%. Repeated repertoire sampling spanned the course of chemoradiotherapy. In regard to this clone: Its antigen is unidentified.

The sample in question was blood, obtained from a patient who underwent chemoradiotherapy. V is TRBV5-5 and J is TRBJ2-6; D remains unclear. The receptor was derived from a human donor with HPV-associated anogenital cancer. The CDR3 spells CASSLGVGRTSGANVLTF. The CDR3 bases are TGTGCCAGCAGCTTGGGGGTCGGACGGACCTCTGGGGCCAACGTCCTGACTTTC.